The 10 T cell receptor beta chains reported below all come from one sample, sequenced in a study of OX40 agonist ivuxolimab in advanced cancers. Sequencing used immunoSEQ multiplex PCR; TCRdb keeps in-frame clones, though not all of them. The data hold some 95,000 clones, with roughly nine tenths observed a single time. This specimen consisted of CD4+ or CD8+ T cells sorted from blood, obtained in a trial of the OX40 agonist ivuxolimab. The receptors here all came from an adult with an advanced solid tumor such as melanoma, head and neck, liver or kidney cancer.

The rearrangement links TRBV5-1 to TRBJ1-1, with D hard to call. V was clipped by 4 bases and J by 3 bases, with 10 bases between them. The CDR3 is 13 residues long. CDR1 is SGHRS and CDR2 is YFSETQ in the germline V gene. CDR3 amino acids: CASSRAFDTEAFF. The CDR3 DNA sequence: TGCGCCAGCAGCCGTGCTTTTGACACTGAAGCTTTCTTT.

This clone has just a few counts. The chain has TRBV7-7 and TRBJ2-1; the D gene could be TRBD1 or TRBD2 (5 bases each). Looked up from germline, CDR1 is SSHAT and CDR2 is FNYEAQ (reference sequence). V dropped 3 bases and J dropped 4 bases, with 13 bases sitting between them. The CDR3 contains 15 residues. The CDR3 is CASSLGQGEYNEQFF. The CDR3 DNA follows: TGTGCCAGCAGCTTGGGGCAGGGAGAGTACAATGAGCAGTTCTTC.

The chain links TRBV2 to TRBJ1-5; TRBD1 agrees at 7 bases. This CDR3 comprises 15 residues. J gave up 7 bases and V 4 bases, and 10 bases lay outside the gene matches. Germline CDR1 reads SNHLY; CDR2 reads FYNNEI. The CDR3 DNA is TGTGCCAGCAGTGTGTGGAGGGGGCAGGAGCAGCCCCAGCATTTT. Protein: CASSVWRGQEQPQHF.

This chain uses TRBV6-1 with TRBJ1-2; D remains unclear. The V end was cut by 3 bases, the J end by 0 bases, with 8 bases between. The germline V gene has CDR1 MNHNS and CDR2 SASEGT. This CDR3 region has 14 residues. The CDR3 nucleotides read TGTGCCAGCAGTGAGAATCGACCTAACTATGGCTACACCTTC. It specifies CASSENRPNYGYTF.

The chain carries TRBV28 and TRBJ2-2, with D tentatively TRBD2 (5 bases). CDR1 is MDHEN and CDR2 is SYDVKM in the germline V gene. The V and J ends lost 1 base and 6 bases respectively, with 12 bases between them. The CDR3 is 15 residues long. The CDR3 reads CASSLSTPEAGELFF. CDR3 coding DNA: TGTGCCAGCAGTTTATCGACCCCGGAGGCCGGGGAGCTGTTTTTT.

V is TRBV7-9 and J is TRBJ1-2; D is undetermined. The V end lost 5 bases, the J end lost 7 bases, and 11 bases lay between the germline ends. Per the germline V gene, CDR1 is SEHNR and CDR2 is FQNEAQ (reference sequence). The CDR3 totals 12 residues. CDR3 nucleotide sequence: TGTGCCAGCAGCCCGCGGACGTCTGGCTACACCTTC. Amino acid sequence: CASSPRTSGYTF.

The CDR3, as DNA: TGCGCCAGCAGCCCCCACAGGGCTCAAGACAATGAAGCTTTCTTT. Protein product: CASSPHRAQDNEAFF. The chain uses TRBV4-1 and TRBJ1-1; weak D call: TRBD1 (6 bases). Trimming shortened V by 4 bases and J by 7 bases, and 19 bases separated the two germline ends. The CDR3 length is 15 residues. In germline, CDR1 is MGHRA, CDR2 YSYEKL.

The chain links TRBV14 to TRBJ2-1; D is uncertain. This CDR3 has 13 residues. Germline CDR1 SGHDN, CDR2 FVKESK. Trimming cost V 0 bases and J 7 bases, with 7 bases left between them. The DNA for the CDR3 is TGTGCCAGCAGCCAAGATCGGGTGAATGAGCAGTTCTTC. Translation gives CASSQDRVNEQFF.

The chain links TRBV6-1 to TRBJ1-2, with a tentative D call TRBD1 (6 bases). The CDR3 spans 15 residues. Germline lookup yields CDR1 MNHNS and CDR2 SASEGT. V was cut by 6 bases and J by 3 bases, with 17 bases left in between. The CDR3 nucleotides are TGTGCCAGCAGGAAGGGGGGACTGATCGACTATGGCTACACCTTC. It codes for CASRKGGLIDYGYTF.

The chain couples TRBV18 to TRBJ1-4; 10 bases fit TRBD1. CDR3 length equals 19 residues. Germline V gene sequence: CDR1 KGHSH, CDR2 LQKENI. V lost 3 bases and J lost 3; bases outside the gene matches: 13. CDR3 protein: CASSPLTGGVDSSNEKLFF. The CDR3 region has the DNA TGTGCCAGCTCACCCCTGACAGGGGGCGTGGATTCATCTAATGAAAAACTGTTTTTT.